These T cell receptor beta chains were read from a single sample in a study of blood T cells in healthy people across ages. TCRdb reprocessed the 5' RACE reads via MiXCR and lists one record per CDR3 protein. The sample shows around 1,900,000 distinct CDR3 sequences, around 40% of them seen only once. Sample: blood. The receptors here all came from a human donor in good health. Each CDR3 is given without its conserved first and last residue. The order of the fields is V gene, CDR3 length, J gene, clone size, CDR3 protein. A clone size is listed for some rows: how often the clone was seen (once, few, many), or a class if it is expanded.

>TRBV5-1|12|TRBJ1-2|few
ASSNRGMPYGYT
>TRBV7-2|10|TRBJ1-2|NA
ASSVATGGYT
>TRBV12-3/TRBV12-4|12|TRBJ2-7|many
ASSSLGVTYEQY
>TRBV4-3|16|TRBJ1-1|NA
ASSQGAGAQIFGTEAF
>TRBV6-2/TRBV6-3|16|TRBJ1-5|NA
ASSYVTGMTPNNQPQH
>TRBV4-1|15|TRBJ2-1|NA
ASSPLGTSGGAREQF
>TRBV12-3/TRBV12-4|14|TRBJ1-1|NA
ASSAGTGGVGTEAF
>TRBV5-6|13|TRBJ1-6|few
ASSPGGNRYSPLH
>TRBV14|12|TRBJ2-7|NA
ASSQDSDAYEQY
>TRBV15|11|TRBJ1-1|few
ATSRKSRSEAF
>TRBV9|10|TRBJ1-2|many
ASRSEGYGYT
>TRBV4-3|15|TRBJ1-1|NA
ASSQESVGTVNTEAF
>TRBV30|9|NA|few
AWRATETQY
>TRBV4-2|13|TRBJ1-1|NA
ASSQVMGRNTEAF
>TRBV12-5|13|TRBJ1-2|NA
ASYSSPGTGNGYT
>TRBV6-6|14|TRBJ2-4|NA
ASRQGADLAKSIQY
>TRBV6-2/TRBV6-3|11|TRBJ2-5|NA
ASSYTGVETQY
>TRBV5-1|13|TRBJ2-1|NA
ASAQSRGADNEQF
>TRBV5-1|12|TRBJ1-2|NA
ASSFTGARDGYT
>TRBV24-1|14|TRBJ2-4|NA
ATSDFYLGSKNIQY
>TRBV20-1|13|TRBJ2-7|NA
SARAWTGIDYEQY
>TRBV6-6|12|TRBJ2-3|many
ASRRGASTDTQY
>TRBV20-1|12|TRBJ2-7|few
SARPGQNFYEQY
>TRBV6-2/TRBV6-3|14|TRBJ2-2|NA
ASSRKRGGFTGELF
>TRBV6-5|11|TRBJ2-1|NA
ASSYSYTNEQF
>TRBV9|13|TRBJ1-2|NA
ASSVGNRIGYGYT
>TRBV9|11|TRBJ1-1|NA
ASSVSPLTEAF
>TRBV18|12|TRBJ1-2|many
ASSPDRTNYGYT
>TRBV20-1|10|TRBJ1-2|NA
SASPANYGYT
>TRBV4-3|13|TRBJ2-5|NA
ASSLNLVGYDEQY
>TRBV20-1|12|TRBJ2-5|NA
SARVARAGNEQY
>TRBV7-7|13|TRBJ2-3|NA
ASSPTDGYTDTQY
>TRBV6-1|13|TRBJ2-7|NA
ASSENTGGIDEQY
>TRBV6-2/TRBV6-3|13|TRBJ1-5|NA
ASSYRELGNQPQH
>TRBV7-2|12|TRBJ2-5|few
ASSLVAAGETQY
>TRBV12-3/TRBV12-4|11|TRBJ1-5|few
ASSFVKNQPQH
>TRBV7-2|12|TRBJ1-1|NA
ASSLANGNTEAF
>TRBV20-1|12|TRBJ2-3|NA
SVKQGEMLGTQY
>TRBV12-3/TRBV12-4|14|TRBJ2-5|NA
ASSSSTGNTQETQY
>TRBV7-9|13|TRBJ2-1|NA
ASSETSGAYNEQF
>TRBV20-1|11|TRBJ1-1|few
SAQSRLNTEAF